The clone carrying this TCR beta chain was seen at least ten times. This specimen includes other DNA sequences encoding the same CDR3. Germline CDR1 reads SQVTM; CDR2 reads ANQGSEA. This CDR3 has 10 residues. V lost 6 bases and J lost 10; bases outside the gene matches: 4. This sample stems from a study of beta chain features in type 1 diabetes. The investigators reverse transcribed all of the isolated RNA, so they sequenced expressed TCRB transcripts. Sequencing used immunoSEQ multiplex PCR; TCRdb keeps in-frame clones, though not all of them. The repertoire includes about 140,000 clones, less than 8.5% of them detected once, and 1.3% to 1.5% sits in the top ten.

The sequenced sample consisted of central memory CD4+ T cells from blood. The genes are TRBV29-1 and TRBJ2-7; 9 bases map to TRBD1. This sequence was found in a woman aged 25 to 39 in good health. The CDR3 nucleotides read TGCAGCGTGGGGGACAGGGATCAGTACTTC. Amino acid sequence: CSVGDRDQYF.